The next 26 T cell receptor beta chains were all read from a single sample in a study of blood T cell repertoires in COVID-19. The table came from immunoSEQ multiplex PCR; TCRdb's copy has only in-frame clones and leaves some out. The sample lists 200,000 to 250,000 clones; around 89% were seen once. Sequencing used peripheral blood. Receptors originate from a man in his thirties or forties with COVID-19, enrolled during active disease.

J is TRBJ2-7 and V is TRBV5-6; 10 nucleotides align to TRBD1. V trimming: 3 bases; J trimming: 3 bases; junction bases outside the gene matches: 6. Germline CDR1 and CDR2: SGHDT and YYEEEE. The CDR3 spans 15 residues. Here the CDR3 reads CASSSRQGADYEQYF. The CDR3 nucleotides read TGTGCCAGCAGCTCCCGACAGGGGGCGGACTACGAGCAGTACTTC.

The chain joins TRBV28 to TRBJ1-5; D remains ambiguous. The ends were cut back, 10 bases at V and 1 base at J, with 8 bases in the middle. CDR1 and CDR2 (germline): MDHEN, SYDVKM. This CDR3 spans 12 amino acids. The CDR3 region is CATSRSNQPQHF. In nucleotides, the CDR3 is TGTGCCACCTCCCGGAGCAATCAGCCCCAGCATTTT.

The chain is built from TRBV7-9 and TRBJ2-1, with D possibly being TRBD2 (6 bases). Trimming took 1 base from V and 10 from J, leaving 8 bases between them. CDR1 SEHNR and CDR2 FQNEAQ come from the germline V gene (reference sequence). The CDR3 covers 12 residues. The CDR3 loop reads CASSLEAGEQFF. The DNA for the CDR3 is TGTGCCAGCAGCTTAGAGGCGGGGGAGCAGTTCTTC.

The gene calls are TRBV5-8 and TRBJ2-7, with D tentatively TRBD2 (6 bases). Germline values: CDR1 SGHTS, CDR2 YDEGEE. The CDR3 has 13 residues. Trimming removed 0 bases from V and 3 bases from J, with 7 bases in between. The CDR3 nucleotides read TGTGCCAGCAGCTTGGCGGGACTCTACGAGCAGTACTTC. Its protein is CASSLAGLYEQYF.

The CDR3 sequence is CASSISTSGNAYNEQFF. The CDR3 region has the DNA TGTGCCAGTAGTATCTCAACTAGCGGAAATGCCTACAATGAGCAGTTCTTC. The J gene is TRBJ2-1, the V gene TRBV19; 8 positions match TRBD2. Germline-derived CDR1 and CDR2 are LNHDA and SQIVND (reference sequence). The CDR3 sequence is 17 residues long. Trimming cost V 3 bases and J 2 bases; bases outside gene matches: 9.

The chain is built from TRBV11-2 and TRBJ2-3; TRBD1 matches 7 bases. V was clipped by 3 bases and J by 3 bases; unmatched bases: 3. Germline V CDR1 and CDR2: SGHAT, FQNNGV. The CDR3 is 14 residues long. CDR3 residues: CASSLTGMTDTQYF. CDR3 nucleotide sequence: TGTGCCAGCAGCTTGACAGGGATGACAGATACGCAGTATTTT. Full variable domain (remainder filled in from reference TRBV11-2 and TRBJ2-3): EAGVAQSPRYKIIEKRQSVAFWCNPISGHATLYWYQQILGQGPKLLIQFQNNGVVDDSQLPKDRFSAERLKGVDSTLKIQPAKLEDSAVYLCASSLTGMTDTQYFGPGTRLTVL.

The CDR3 region has the DNA TGTGCCAGCTCACCACAGGGGAATAATGAAAAACTGTTTTTT. Translation: CASSPQGNNEKLFF. The chain has TRBV18 and TRBJ1-4; a possible D gene is TRBD1 (5 bases). CDR3 size: 14 residues. Trimming left V 1 base short and J 4 bases short, with 7 bases between. Looked up from germline, CDR1 is KGHSH and CDR2 is LQKENI.

This sequence joins TRBV28 and TRBJ2-2; D perhaps matches TRBD1 (5 bases). Germline V gene lookup returns CDR1 MDHEN and CDR2 SYDVKM. V lost 4 bases to trimming and J lost 6 bases, with 18 bases between them. The CDR3 loop spans 16 amino acids. Here the CDR3 reads CASSSEAGSRAGELFF. CDR3 in DNA: TGTGCCAGCAGTTCAGAGGCAGGGTCAAGGGCCGGGGAGCTGTTTTTT.

This clone showed up just once. The chain recombines TRBV9 with TRBJ2-3; 10 bases fit TRBD2. Germline CDR1 and CDR2: SGDLS and YYNGEE. V dropped 0 bases and J dropped 4; count of bases not matched to a gene: 2. The CDR3 extends over 15 amino acids. This chain's CDR3 is CASSVGSGGADTQYF. The CDR3 nucleotides read TGTGCCAGCAGCGTAGGGAGCGGGGGGGCAGATACGCAGTATTTT.

Only a few counts were recorded for this clone. The rearrangement uses TRBV2 and TRBJ2-5, with 7 bases that match TRBD1. There are 16 residues in the CDR3. Germline loops: CDR1 SNHLY, CDR2 FYNNEI. J gave up 1 base and V 7 bases, and 12 bases lay outside the gene matches. The CDR3 coding sequence is TGTGCCAGCATAATAGGGGGCGCGCCCCTCCAAGAGACCCAGTACTTC. It yields the protein CASIIGGAPLQETQYF.

This clone was counted between two and nine times. V usage is TRBV4-1 and J usage is TRBJ1-5, with TRBD1 identical over 8 bases. CDR3 length: 18 amino acids. Germline values: CDR1 MGHRA, CDR2 YSYEKL. The J segment lost 6 bases and the V segment lost 1 base, leaving 14 bases of the junction unmatched. The CDR3 nucleotides are TGCGCCAGCAGCCAAGGTTTCGTGGGACAGGTTATCGTTCAGCCCCAGCATTTT. Amino acid sequence: CASSQGFVGQVIVQPQHF.

The chain is built from TRBV5-6 and TRBJ2-1, with TRBD2 matching 8 bases. The CDR3 consists of 15 residues. Trimming at V came to 3 bases and at J to 4 bases, leaving 6 bases not matched to a gene. The germline gives CDR1 SGHDT, CDR2 YYEEEE. The CDR3 loop reads CASSWGLGGYNEQFF. The CDR3 coding sequence is TGTGCCAGCAGCTGGGGACTAGGGGGTTACAATGAGCAGTTCTTC.

The rearrangement joins TRBV6-5 to TRBJ1-2; 7 positions match TRBD1. The CDR3 consists of 13 residues. V lost 7 bases, J lost 6 bases, and 8 bases stayed unmatched. CDR1 and CDR2 from the germline V gene are MNHEY and SVGAGI. The CDR3 sequence: CASKPGQTHGYTF. The CDR3 DNA sequence: TGTGCCAGCAAACCGGGACAGACCCATGGCTACACCTTC.

This chain connects TRBV19 to TRBJ2-1; D is possibly TRBD1 (6 bases). Germline V gene data show CDR1 as LNHDA and CDR2 as SQIVND (reference sequence). Trimming took 7 bases from V and 5 from J, leaving 18 bases between them. The CDR3 length is 15 residues. The CDR3 sequence is CASTQGRGADNEQFF. The CDR3 coding sequence is TGTGCCAGTACCCAAGGCAGGGGCGCCGACAATGAGCAGTTCTTC.

This clone has a single count. The rearrangement links TRBV2 to TRBJ2-7; D may be TRBD1 (6 bases). This CDR3 contains 15 residues. V lost 4 bases and J lost 7, with 20 bases in between. Germline loops: CDR1 SNHLY, CDR2 FYNNEI. The CDR3 loop reads CASSALTGTFGEQYF. The CDR3 DNA reads TGTGCCAGCAGTGCCCTGACAGGTACCTTCGGGGAGCAGTACTTC.

The genes are TRBV2 and TRBJ1-5; D unclear. V gave up 6 bases and J gave up 4 bases, with 16 bases separating them. Germline V gene sequence: CDR1 SNHLY, CDR2 FYNNEI. This CDR3 region has 15 residues. This chain's CDR3 is CASSDPRARNQPQHF. The CDR3 region has the DNA TGTGCCAGCAGCGACCCGAGGGCACGTAATCAGCCCCAGCATTTT.

This rearrangement joins TRBV2 to TRBJ1-2; 9 nucleotides match TRBD1. J gave up 1 base and V 6 bases, and 0 bases lay outside the gene matches. Germline V gene lookup returns CDR1 SNHLY and CDR2 FYNNEI. This CDR3 comprises 13 residues. The CDR3 DNA is TGTGCCAGCAGGGACAGGGGTAACTATGGCTACACCTTC. Translation: CASRDRGNYGYTF.

This CDR3 is CAWSDRAYGYTF. The CDR3 DNA reads TGTGCCTGGAGTGACAGGGCCTATGGCTACACCTTC. The J gene is TRBJ1-2, the V gene TRBV30; maybe TRBD1 (6 bases). Trimming removed 1 base from V and 4 bases from J, with 7 bases in between. Per the germline V gene, CDR1 is GTSNPN and CDR2 is SVGIG (reference sequence). This CDR3 contains 12 residues.

The chain links TRBV4-3 to TRBJ1-5; D not resolved. Germline CDR1 is LGHNA and CDR2 is YSLEER. Trimming removed 0 bases from V and 3 bases from J, with 12 bases in between. There are 16 residues in the CDR3. The CDR3, as DNA: TGCGCCAGCAGCCAAGACAGACTTCTCCTCAATCAGCCCCAGCATTTT. This sequence encodes CASSQDRLLLNQPQHF.

The CDR3 DNA sequence: TGCGCCAGCAGCTTGAAACGCGGGGAAATAGGAGAGACCCAGTACTTC. Amino acids: CASSLKRGEIGETQYF. The chain has TRBV5-1 and TRBJ2-5, with TRBD2 as a possible D gene (6 bases). V was trimmed by 1 base and J by 4 bases, leaving 17 bases between them. The CDR3 consists of 16 residues. CDR1 is SGHRS, CDR2 YFSETQ, per germline.

This chain uses TRBV2 with TRBJ2-3; unclear D gene. The V gene lost 7 bases and the J gene lost 0 bases, with 11 bases spanning the gap. This CDR3 is 14 amino acids long. Germline CDR1 and CDR2: SNHLY and FYNNEI. The CDR3 DNA reads TGTGCCAGCAAAAATTACGGGAGCACAGATACGCAGTATTTT. Translated: CASKNYGSTDTQYF.

This rearrangement joins TRBV7-2 to TRBJ1-3; no reliable D call. Trimming stripped 6 bases from V and 8 bases from J, with 23 bases between. The CDR3 runs 16 residues. Germline-derived CDR1 and CDR2 are SGHTA and FQGNSA. The CDR3 nucleotides are TGTGCCAGCAGTTTTAGGTTCGGGGAAACTCCCCACACCATATATTTT. Amino acid sequence: CASSFRFGETPHTIYF. Variable domain in full (rest from reference TRBV7-2 and TRBJ1-3): GAGVSQSPSNKVTEKGKDVELRCDPISGHTALYWYRQSLGQGLEFLIYFQGNSAPDKSGLPSDRFSAERTGGSVSTLTIQRTQQEDSAVYLCASSFRFGETPHTIYFGEGSWLTVV.

The chain carries TRBV27 and TRBJ1-5; maybe TRBD1 (6 bases). Germline V gene sequence: CDR1 MNHEY, CDR2 SMNVEV (reference sequence). Trimming took off 3 bases at V and 4 bases at J, with 16 bases between the two ends. The CDR3 sequence is 16 residues long. CDR3 nucleotides: TGTGCCAGCAGTTTCAAACAGGGTGAGGGGAATCAGCCCCAGCATTTT. Translating gives CASSFKQGEGNQPQHF.

The rearrangement links TRBV9 to TRBJ2-1; 9 bases align to TRBD2. The CDR3 is 15 amino acids. Germline CDR1 is SGDLS and CDR2 is YYNGEE. The V gene end was trimmed by 4 bases and the J gene end by 2 bases; junction bases not matched to a gene: 4. In nucleotides, the CDR3 is TGTGCCAGCAGCTTGACTAGCGGAGCCTACAATGAGCAGTTCTTC. Translation: CASSLTSGAYNEQFF.

The chain is built from TRBV10-3 and TRBJ1-1; the match to TRBD1 covers 7 bases. Germline CDR1 reads ENHRY; CDR2 reads SYGVKD. This CDR3 region has 14 residues. Trimming took 10 bases from V and 6 from J; bases not matched to a gene: 14. The CDR3, as DNA: TGTGCCACCCAGAGAGATACAGGGGTGGCTGAAGCTTTCTTT. Its protein product is CATQRDTGVAEAFF.

The V gene is TRBV9, the J gene TRBJ2-7; 7 nucleotides align to TRBD1. The CDR3 runs 13 residues. Germline loops: CDR1 SGDLS, CDR2 YYNGEE. The trim removed 0 bases at V and 6 bases at J, leaving 3 bases unmatched. The CDR3 DNA reads as TGTGCCAGCAGCGTAGTTCCAGGGGGCGAGCAGTACTTC. This sequence encodes CASSVVPGGEQYF.